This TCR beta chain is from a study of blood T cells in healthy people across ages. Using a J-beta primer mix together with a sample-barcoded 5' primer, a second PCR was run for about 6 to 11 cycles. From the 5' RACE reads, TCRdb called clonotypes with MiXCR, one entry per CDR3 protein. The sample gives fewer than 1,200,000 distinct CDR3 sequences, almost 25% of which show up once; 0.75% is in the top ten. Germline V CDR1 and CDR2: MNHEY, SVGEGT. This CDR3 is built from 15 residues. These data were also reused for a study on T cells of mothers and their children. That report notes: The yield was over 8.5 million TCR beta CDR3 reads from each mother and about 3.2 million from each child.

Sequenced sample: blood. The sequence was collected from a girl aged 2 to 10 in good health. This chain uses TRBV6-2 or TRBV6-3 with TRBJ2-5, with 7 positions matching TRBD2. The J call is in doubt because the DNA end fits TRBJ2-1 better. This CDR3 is CASSTGAGIYNEQFF. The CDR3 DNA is TGTGCCAGCAGTACAGGAGCGGGGATTTACAATGAGCAGTTCTTC.